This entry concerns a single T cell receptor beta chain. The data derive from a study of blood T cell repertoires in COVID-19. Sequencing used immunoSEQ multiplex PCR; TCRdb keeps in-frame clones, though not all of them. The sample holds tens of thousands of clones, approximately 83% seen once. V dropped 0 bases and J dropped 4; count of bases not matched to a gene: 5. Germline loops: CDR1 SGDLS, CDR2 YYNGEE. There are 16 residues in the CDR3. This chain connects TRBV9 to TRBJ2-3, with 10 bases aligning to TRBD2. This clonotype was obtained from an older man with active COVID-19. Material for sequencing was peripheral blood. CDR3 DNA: TGTGCCAGCAGCGTAGATCCTAGCGGGAGCCCAGATACGCAGTATTTT. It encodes CASSVDPSGSPDTQYF.